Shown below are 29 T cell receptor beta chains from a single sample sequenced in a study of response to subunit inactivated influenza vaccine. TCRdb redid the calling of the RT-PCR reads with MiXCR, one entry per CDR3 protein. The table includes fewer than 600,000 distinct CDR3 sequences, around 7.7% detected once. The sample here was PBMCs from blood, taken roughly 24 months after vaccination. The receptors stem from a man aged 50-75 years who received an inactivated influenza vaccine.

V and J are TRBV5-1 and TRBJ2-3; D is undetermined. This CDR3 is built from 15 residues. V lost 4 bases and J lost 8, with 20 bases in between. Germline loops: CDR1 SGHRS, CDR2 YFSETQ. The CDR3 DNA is TGCGCCAGCAGCCTGAGGCCGGCCCCGGGCGGTACGCAGTATTTT. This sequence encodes CASSLRPAPGGTQYF.

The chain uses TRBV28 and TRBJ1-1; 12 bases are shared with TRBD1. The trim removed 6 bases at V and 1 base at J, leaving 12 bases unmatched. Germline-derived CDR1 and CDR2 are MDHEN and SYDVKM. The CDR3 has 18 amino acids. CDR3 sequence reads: CASRNGVGTGGPNTEAFF. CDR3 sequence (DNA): TGTGCCAGCAGAAATGGGGTGGGGACAGGGGGCCCGAACACTGAAGCTTTCTTT.

CDR3 amino acids: CSAGSPGLYEQYF. The CDR3 nucleotides are TGCAGTGCTGGGTCACCTGGACTTTACGAGCAGTACTTC. The chain joins TRBV20-1 to TRBJ2-7, with D perhaps matching TRBD2 (5 bases). Trimming removed 5 bases at V and 4 bases at J, with 15 bases between. CDR1 DFQATT and CDR2 SNEGSKA come from the germline V gene (reference sequence). The CDR3 runs to 13 residues.

The CDR3 region is CASSFFSADNEAFF. Written as DNA, the CDR3 is TGTGCCAGCAGTTTTTTTTCGGCAGACAATGAAGCTTTCTTT. The rearrangement uses TRBV12-3 or TRBV12-4 and TRBJ1-1; D remains unclear. The CDR3 contains 14 residues. The V gene lost 3 bases and the J gene lost 7 bases, with 15 bases spanning the gap.

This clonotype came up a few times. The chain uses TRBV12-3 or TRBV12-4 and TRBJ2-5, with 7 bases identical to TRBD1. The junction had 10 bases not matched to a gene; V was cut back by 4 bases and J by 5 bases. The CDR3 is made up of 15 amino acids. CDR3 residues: CASSSNRGRQETQYF. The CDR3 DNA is TGTGCCAGCAGTTCCAACAGGGGAAGGCAGGAGACCCAGTACTTC.

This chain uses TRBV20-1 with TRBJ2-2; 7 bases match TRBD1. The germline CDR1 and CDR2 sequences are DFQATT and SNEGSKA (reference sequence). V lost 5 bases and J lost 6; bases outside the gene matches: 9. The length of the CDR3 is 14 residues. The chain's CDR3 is CSAPFRGKPGELFF. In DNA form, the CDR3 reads TGCAGTGCTCCTTTCAGGGGGAAGCCCGGGGAGCTGTTTTTT.

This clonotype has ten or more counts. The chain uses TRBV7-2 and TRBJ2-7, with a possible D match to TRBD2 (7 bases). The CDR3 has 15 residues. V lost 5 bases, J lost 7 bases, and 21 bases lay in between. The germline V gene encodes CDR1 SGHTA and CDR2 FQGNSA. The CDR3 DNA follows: TGTGCCAGCAGCCATAACGCCTTCAGGGGAGGGGAGCAGTACTTC. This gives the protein CASSHNAFRGGEQYF.

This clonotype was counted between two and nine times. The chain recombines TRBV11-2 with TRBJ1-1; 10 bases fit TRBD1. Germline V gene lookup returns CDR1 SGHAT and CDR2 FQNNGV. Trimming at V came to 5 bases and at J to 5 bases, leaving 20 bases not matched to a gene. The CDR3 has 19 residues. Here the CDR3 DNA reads TGTGCCAGCAGCCCCTATCGGGGGGGGACAGGGGCGGGTGCGACTGAAGCTTTCTTT. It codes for CASSPYRGGTGAGATEAFF.

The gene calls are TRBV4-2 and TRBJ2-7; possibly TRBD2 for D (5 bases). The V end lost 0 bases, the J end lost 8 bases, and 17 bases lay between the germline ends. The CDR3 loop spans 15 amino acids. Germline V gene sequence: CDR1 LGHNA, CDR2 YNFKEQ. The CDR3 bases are TGTGCCAGCAGCCAAGATACACCCACTAGGGCTCAGCAGTACTTC. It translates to CASSQDTPTRAQQYF.

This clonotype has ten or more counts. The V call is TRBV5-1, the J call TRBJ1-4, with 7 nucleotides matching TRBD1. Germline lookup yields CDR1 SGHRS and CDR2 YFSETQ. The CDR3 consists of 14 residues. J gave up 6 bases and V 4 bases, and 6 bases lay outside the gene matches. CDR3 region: CASSIGGADEKLFF. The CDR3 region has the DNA TGCGCCAGCAGCATAGGGGGCGCGGATGAAAAACTGTTTTTT.

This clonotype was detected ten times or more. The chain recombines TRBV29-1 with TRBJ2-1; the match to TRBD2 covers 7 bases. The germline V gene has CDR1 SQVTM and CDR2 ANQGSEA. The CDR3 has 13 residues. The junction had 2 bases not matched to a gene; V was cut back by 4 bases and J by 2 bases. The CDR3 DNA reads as TGCAGCGTTGTGGGAGGGACCTACAATGAGCAGTTCTTC. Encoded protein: CSVVGGTYNEQFF.

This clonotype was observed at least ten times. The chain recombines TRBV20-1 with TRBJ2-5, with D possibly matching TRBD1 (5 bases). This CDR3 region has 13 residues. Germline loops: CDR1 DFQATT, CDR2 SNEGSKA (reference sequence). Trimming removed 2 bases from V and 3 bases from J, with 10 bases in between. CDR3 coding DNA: TGCAGTGCTAGATTATTGGACAAAGAGACCCAGTACTTC. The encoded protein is CSARLLDKETQYF.

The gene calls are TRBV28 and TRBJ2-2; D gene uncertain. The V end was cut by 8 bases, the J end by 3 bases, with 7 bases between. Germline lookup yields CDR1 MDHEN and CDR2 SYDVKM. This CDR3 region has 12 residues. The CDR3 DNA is TGTGCCAGCGGTCGAGACACCGGGGAGCTGTTTTTT. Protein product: CASGRDTGELFF.

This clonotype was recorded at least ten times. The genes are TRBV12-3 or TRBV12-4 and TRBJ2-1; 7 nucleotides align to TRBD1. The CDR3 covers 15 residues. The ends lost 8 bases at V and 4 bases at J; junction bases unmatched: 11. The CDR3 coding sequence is TGTGCCAGCGCAGGCAAGGGGGCGAGGTACAATGAGCAGTTCTTC. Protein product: CASAGKGARYNEQFF.

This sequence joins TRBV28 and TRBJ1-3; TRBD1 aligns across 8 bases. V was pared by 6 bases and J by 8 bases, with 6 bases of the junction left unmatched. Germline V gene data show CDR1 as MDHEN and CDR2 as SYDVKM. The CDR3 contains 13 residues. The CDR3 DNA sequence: TGTGCCAGCAGAAGACAGGGGACAGACACCATATATTTT. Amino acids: CASRRQGTDTIYF.

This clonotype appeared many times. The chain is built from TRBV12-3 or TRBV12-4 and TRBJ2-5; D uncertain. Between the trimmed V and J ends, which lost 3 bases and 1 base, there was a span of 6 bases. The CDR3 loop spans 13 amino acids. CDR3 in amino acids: CASSFGIQETQYF. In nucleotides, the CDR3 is TGTGCCAGCAGTTTTGGAATCCAAGAGACCCAGTACTTC.

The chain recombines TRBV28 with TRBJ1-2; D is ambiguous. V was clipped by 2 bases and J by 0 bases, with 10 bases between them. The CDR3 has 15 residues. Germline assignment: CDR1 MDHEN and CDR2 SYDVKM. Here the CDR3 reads CASSLVTGTNYGYTF. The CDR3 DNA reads TGTGCCAGCAGTTTAGTGACGGGAACTAACTATGGCTACACCTTC.

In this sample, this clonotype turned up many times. The CDR3 DNA reads TGTGCCAGCAGCCCGCGGACAGGGGTGTGGAACGAGCAGTACTTC. It translates to CASSPRTGVWNEQYF. The V and J genes are TRBV7-9 and TRBJ2-7; 9 nucleotides align to TRBD1. J was trimmed by 5 bases and V by 5 bases; bases with no gene match: 10. The length of the CDR3 is 15 residues. Germline V lookup: CDR1 SEHNR, CDR2 FQNEAQ (reference sequence). Together with reference TRBV7-9 and TRBJ2-7, the CDR3 gives the full variable domain: DTGVSQNPRHKITKRGQNVTFRCDPISEHNRLYWYRQTLGQGPEFLTYFQNEAQLEKSRLLSDRFSAERPKGSFSTLEIQRTEQGDSAMYLCASSPRTGVWNEQYFGPGTRLTVT.

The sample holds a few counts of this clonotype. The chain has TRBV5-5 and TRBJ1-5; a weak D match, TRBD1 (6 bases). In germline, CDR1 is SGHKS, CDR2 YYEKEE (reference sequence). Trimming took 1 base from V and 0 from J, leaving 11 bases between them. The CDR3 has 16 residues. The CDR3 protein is CASSLTGTLSNQPQHF. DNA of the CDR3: TGTGCCAGCAGCTTGACCGGGACACTTAGCAATCAGCCCCAGCATTTT.

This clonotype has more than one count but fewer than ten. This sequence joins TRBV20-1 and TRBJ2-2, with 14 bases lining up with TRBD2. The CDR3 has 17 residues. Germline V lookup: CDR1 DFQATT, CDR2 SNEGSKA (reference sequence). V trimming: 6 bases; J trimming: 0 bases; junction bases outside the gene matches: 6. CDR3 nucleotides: TGCAGTGCCAAGGGACTAGCGGGGGTTGCGAACACCGGGGAGCTGTTTTTT. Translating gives CSAKGLAGVANTGELFF.

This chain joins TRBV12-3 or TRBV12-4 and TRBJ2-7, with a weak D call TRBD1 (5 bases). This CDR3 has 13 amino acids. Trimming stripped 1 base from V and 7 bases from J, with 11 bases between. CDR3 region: CASSLGQGIEQYF. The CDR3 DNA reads TGTGCCAGCAGTTTAGGCCAGGGCATTGAGCAGTACTTC.

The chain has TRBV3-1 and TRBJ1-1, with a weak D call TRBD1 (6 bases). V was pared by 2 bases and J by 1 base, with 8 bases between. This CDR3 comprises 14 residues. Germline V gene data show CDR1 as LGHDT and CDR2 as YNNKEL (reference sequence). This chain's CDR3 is CASSQRQENTEAFF. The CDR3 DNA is TGTGCCAGCAGCCAAAGACAGGAGAACACTGAAGCTTTCTTT.

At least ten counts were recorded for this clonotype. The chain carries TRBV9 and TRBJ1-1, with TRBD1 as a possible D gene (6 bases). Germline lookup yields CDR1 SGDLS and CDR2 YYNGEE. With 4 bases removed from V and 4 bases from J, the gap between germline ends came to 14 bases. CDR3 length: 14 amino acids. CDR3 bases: TGTGCCAGCAGCAGAACTACAGGGATCACTGAAGCTTTCTTT. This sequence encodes CASSRTTGITEAFF.

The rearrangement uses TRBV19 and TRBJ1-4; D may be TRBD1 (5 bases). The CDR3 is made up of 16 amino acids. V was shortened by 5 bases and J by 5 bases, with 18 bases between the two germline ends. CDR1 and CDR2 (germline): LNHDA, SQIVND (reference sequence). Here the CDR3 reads CASSRDQDNSNEKLFF. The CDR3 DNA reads TGTGCCAGTAGTCGCGATCAGGACAATTCGAATGAAAAACTGTTTTTT.

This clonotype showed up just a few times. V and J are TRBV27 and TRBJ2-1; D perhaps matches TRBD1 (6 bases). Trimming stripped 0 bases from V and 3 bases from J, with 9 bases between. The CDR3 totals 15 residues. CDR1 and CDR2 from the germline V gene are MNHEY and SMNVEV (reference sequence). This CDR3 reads CASSLSGALYNEQFF. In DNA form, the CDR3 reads TGTGCCAGCAGTTTATCGGGGGCCCTCTACAATGAGCAGTTCTTC.

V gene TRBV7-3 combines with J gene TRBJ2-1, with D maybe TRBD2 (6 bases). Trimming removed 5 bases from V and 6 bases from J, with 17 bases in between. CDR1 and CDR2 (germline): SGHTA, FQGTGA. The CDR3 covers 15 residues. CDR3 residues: CASSTDYRLSNEQFF. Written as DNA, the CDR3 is TGTGCCAGCAGCACGGACTATCGGTTGAGCAATGAGCAGTTCTTC.

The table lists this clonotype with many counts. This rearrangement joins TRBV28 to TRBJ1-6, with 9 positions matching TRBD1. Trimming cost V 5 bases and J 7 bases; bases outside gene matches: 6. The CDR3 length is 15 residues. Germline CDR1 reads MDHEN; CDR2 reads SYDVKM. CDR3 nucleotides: TGTGCCAGCAGTAGGAACAGGGGGCACAATTCACCCCTCCACTTT. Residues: CASSRNRGHNSPLHF.

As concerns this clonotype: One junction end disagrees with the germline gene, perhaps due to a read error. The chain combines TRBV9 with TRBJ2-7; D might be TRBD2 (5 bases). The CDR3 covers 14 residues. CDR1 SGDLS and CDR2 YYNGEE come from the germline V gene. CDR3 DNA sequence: TGTGCCTGCAGCGTAGATCCGGGGTCCGGGGAGCAGTACTTC. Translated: CACSVDPGSGEQYF.

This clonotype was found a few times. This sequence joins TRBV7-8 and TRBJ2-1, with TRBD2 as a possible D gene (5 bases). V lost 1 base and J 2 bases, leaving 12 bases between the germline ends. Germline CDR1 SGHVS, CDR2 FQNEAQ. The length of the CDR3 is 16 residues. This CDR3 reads CASSLGSSGAYNEQFF. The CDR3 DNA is TGTGCCAGCAGCTTAGGTAGCAGCGGAGCCTACAATGAGCAGTTCTTC.